The 10 T cell receptor beta chains below come from one sample, sequenced in a study of PD-1 blockade in classical Hodgkin lymphoma (dated by TCRdb to 2020 to 2022). This specimen's time point label, interpreted: cycle 1 day 1 (C1D1), immediately before nivolumab initiation. Relapse after autologous stem cell transplantation had occurred in all trial patients, and cohorts A, B and C were distinguished by prior brentuximab vedotin exposure. Magnetic negative selection with a Miltenyi CD4+ T cell isolation kit was used to purify CD4+ T cells from thawed PBMCs. The library was prepared using the immunoSEQ multiplex PCR assay. This is the immuneACCESS table as TCRdb keeps it, with only in-frame sequences that have V and J called. A part of the clones is gone; compared with another copy, unresolved V genes explain less than half, and the rest is unexplained. This sample is represented by around 6,500 clones; 80% of them were singletons. The top ten constitute under 5% of the sample.

Sequences were derived from CD4+ T cells from blood, sampled at baseline. The source of these receptors is a human donor with classical Hodgkin lymphoma.

This clone was counted between two and nine times. This chain joins TRBV7-2 and TRBJ2-5; 9 bases fit TRBD2. V lost 1 base, J lost 5 bases, and 5 bases stayed unmatched. The CDR3 consists of 15 residues. Germline CDR1 and CDR2: SGHTA and FQGNSA. CDR3 amino acids: CASSLGGGAEETQYF. The CDR3 nucleotides are TGTGCCAGCAGCTTAGGCGGGGGGGCGGAGGAGACCCAGTACTTC.

This chain connects TRBV18 to TRBJ1-2; TRBD1 matches at 10 bases. J gave up 4 bases and V 2 bases, and 1 base lay outside the gene matches. The CDR3 has 14 residues. Germline-derived CDR1 and CDR2 are KGHSH and LQKENI. CDR3 in DNA: TGTGCCAGCTCACCAAGGGACAGGGGCTATGGCTACACCTTC. It encodes CASSPRDRGYGYTF.

The chain combines TRBV19 with TRBJ2-5, with D maybe TRBD2 (6 bases). V gave up 3 bases and J gave up 0 bases, with 14 bases separating them. Germline V lookup: CDR1 LNHDA, CDR2 SQIVND (reference sequence). The CDR3 length is 16 residues. In DNA, the CDR3 is TGTGCCAGTAGTATGGCGGGCCGGGACTACCAAGAGACCCAGTACTTC. Translated: CASSMAGRDYQETQYF. Together with reference TRBV19 and TRBJ2-5, the CDR3 gives the full variable domain: DGGITQSPKYLFRKEGQNVTLSCEQNLNHDAMYWYRQDPGQGLRLIYYSQIVNDFQKGDIAEGYSVSREKKESFPLTVTSAQKNPTAFYLCASSMAGRDYQETQYFGPGTRLLVL.

V is TRBV7-9 and J is TRBJ1-1, with 10 bases that match TRBD1. CDR1 and CDR2 from the germline V gene are SEHNR and FQNEAQ (reference sequence). V trimming: 5 bases; J trimming: 7 bases; junction bases outside the gene matches: 4. The CDR3 consists of 13 residues. CDR3 DNA sequence: TGTGCCAGCAGCAACCGGGACAGGGGTGAAGCTTTCTTT. It translates to CASSNRDRGEAFF. The full variable domain, completed using reference TRBV7-9 and TRBJ1-1, is DTGVSQNPRHKITKRGQNVTFRCDPISEHNRLYWYRQTLGQGPEFLTYFQNEAQLEKSRLLSDRFSAERPKGSFSTLEIQRTEQGDSAMYLCASSNRDRGEAFFGQGTRLTVV.

The chain employs TRBV7-8 and TRBJ2-1, with D unresolved. Germline lookup yields CDR1 SGHVS and CDR2 FQNEAQ. Trimming shortened V by 5 bases and J by 3 bases, and 14 bases separated the two germline ends. There are 15 residues in the CDR3. The DNA for the CDR3 is TGTGCCAGCAGCCGAGTGCAGAATATCTACAATGAGCAGTTCTTC. Its translation is CASSRVQNIYNEQFF.

The V call is TRBV5-1, the J call TRBJ1-5, with unresolved D. This CDR3 contains 13 residues. V lost 0 bases to trimming and J lost 7 bases, with 8 bases between them. From germline, CDR1 is SGHRS and CDR2 YFSETQ. CDR3: CASSLGSGQPQHF. CDR3 sequence (DNA): TGCGCCAGCAGCTTGGGGTCGGGGCAGCCCCAGCATTTT.

The chain uses TRBV6-5 and TRBJ1-2, with D maybe TRBD1 (6 bases). Trimming shortened V by 2 bases and J by 8 bases, and 15 bases separated the two germline ends. There are 14 residues in the CDR3. Germline V CDR1 and CDR2: MNHEY, SVGAGI. The CDR3, as DNA: TGTGCCAGCAGTTACGTAGGGACAACGGGGGGCTACACCTTC. Translated, it gives CASSYVGTTGGYTF.

The chain uses TRBV2 and TRBJ2-7; TRBD2 matches 7 bases. CDR1 and CDR2 (germline): SNHLY, FYNNEI. The V segment lost 6 bases and the J segment 0 bases; nucleotides outside the gene matches: 8. The CDR3 covers 15 residues. CDR3 sequence (DNA): TGTGCCAGCAGGGGGCTAGCGGCGAGCTCCTACGAGCAGTACGTC. As protein: CASRGLAASSYEQYV.

This clone has a handful of counts. The genes are TRBV2 and TRBJ2-3, with 15 bases identical to TRBD2. Looked up from germline, CDR1 is SNHLY and CDR2 is FYNNEI. The V and J ends lost 4 bases and 4 bases, in that order; junction bases with no gene match: 3. The CDR3 totals 16 residues. Here the CDR3 reads CASSGTSGGAADTQYF. CDR3 coding DNA: TGTGCCAGCAGTGGGACTAGCGGGGGGGCTGCAGATACGCAGTATTTT.

The CDR3 region is CASSFATGHEQYF. CDR3 DNA sequence: TGTGCCAGCAGCTTCGCGACAGGTCACGAGCAGTACTTC. This rearrangement joins TRBV5-6 to TRBJ2-7, with D tentatively TRBD1 (6 bases). Trimming cost V 2 bases and J 5 bases, with 11 bases left between them. Germline V gene lookup returns CDR1 SGHDT and CDR2 YYEEEE. The CDR3 runs to 13 residues.